This T cell receptor beta chain was retrieved from a study of spatial heterogeneity in lung cancer. Study background: Each distinct TCR and UMI combination averaged more than ten appearances in raw reads.

Time point of the sample: sample taken at primary tumor resection. Sequencing of whole RNA from tumor, nontumor lung or frozen PBMC involved no sorting. On each TCR cDNA molecule, a unique molecular identifier was present. TCRdb passed the 5' RACE reads through MiXCR, listing each CDR3 protein once. The table lists under 100,000 distinct CDR3 sequences, roughly 10% of them singletons, with less than 9% in the top ten. The germline V gene encodes CDR1 DFQATT and CDR2 SNEGSKA (reference sequence). The V segment lost 4 bases and the J segment 6 bases; nucleotides outside the gene matches: 4. The length of the CDR3 is 12 residues.

The chain employs TRBV20-1 and TRBJ2-7; 9 nucleotides line up with TRBD1. This clonotype originated in a male donor with early-stage non-small cell lung cancer. This specimen was PBMCs, taken at surgery. CDR3 region: CSATGTGIEQYF. As DNA, the CDR3 is TGCAGTGCTACCGGGACAGGGATCGAGCAGTACTTC.